These 26 T cell receptor beta chains were sequenced from one sample in a study of T-cell reconstitution after alpha-beta-depleted transplantation in children. Unique molecular identifiers were incorporated into the prepared TCRbeta library. TCRdb reanalysed the PCR reads using MiXCR and keeps one entry per CDR3 protein. The sample contains 80,000 to 95,000 distinct CDR3 sequences, 7% to 10% of which appear only once. This sample comprised PBMCs from the stem cell graft donor, obtained from the stem cell graft. These receptor sequences come from a human donor who donated a stem cell graft to a child with congenital amegakaryocytic thrombocytopenia.

This clonotype was found many times. DNA for the CDR3: TGTGCCAGCTACGAGGGCCACGCAGGTGGCTACACCTTC. Translation gives CASYEGHAGGYTF. The chain combines TRBV6-5 with TRBJ1-2; D remains unclear. This CDR3 is 13 amino acids long. Trimming shortened V by 8 bases and J by 7 bases, and 17 bases separated the two germline ends. Germline loops: CDR1 MNHEY, CDR2 SVGAGI.

This clonotype has a count of ten or more. The chain joins TRBV7-8 to TRBJ2-1, with D uncertain. V lost 6 bases, J lost 5 bases, and 11 bases lay in between. This CDR3 region has 13 residues. Germline values: CDR1 SGHVS, CDR2 FQNEAQ. In DNA form, the CDR3 reads TGTGCCAGCAGTTTGGCTCCTGACAATGAGCAGTTCTTC. It encodes CASSLAPDNEQFF.

This clonotype was observed at least ten times. This chain links TRBV20-1 with TRBJ2-1; D perhaps matches TRBD1 (5 bases). Trimming cost V 6 bases and J 9 bases, with 24 bases left between them. CDR1 and CDR2 (germline): DFQATT, SNEGSKA (reference sequence). The CDR3 consists of 15 residues. CDR3 amino acids: CSALGASPHQGEQFF. The CDR3 nucleotides read TGCAGTGCCCTTGGGGCCAGCCCCCATCAGGGTGAGCAGTTCTTC.

This clonotype was observed at least ten times. The chain combines TRBV4-1 with TRBJ2-1; the match to TRBD2 covers 9 bases. J was trimmed by 5 bases and V by 2 bases; bases with no gene match: 7. The CDR3 consists of 16 residues. Germline values: CDR1 MGHRA, CDR2 YSYEKL. The CDR3 DNA reads TGCGCCAGCAGCCAAAAGGGACTAGCAGGCGACAATGAGCAGTTCTTC. Amino acids: CASSQKGLAGDNEQFF.

This clonotype was counted a few times. The chain links TRBV10-3 to TRBJ2-7, with TRBD2 matching over 9 bases. V shed 3 bases, J shed 2 bases, and the junction held 11 bases outside the gene matches. This CDR3 has 17 amino acids. CDR1 is ENHRY, CDR2 SYGVKD, per germline. CDR3 loop: CAISDPAGGADPYEQYF. As DNA, the CDR3 is TGTGCCATCAGTGATCCCGCGGGAGGGGCCGATCCCTACGAGCAGTACTTC.

At least ten counts were recorded for this clonotype. The rearrangement joins TRBV10-3 to TRBJ2-1, with 10 bases aligning to TRBD2. The CDR3 runs 18 residues. Germline CDR1 ENHRY, CDR2 SYGVKD. Trimming cost V 4 bases and J 4 bases; bases outside gene matches: 13. CDR3 amino acids: CAISARPIAGGPYNEQFF. CDR3 nucleotide sequence: TGTGCCATCAGTGCCCGCCCAATAGCGGGGGGACCTTACAATGAGCAGTTCTTC.

This clonotype was observed at least ten times. The chain has TRBV20-1 and TRBJ2-5; no definite D call. V lost 3 bases, J lost 3 bases, and 5 bases lay in between. This CDR3 spans 11 amino acids. The germline V gene has CDR1 DFQATT and CDR2 SNEGSKA (reference sequence). The CDR3 is CSASSKETQYF. CDR3 nucleotides: TGCAGTGCTAGTTCTAAAGAGACCCAGTACTTC.

This clonotype was seen only a few times. V gene TRBV5-1 combines with J gene TRBJ2-1; D may match TRBD1 or TRBD2 (5 bases each). V dropped 4 bases and J dropped 7 bases, with 15 bases sitting between them. This CDR3 contains 14 residues. CDR1 is SGHRS, CDR2 YFSETQ, per germline. As DNA, the CDR3 is TGCGCCAGCAGCCGGGACCCATCCGAAAATGAGCAGTTCTTC. Residues: CASSRDPSENEQFF.

This clonotype was seen ten or more times. The chain couples TRBV20-1 to TRBJ2-5; unclear D gene. The V and J ends lost 6 bases and 3 bases respectively, with 17 bases between them. The CDR3 is 14 residues long. The germline V gene encodes CDR1 DFQATT and CDR2 SNEGSKA (reference sequence). CDR3 region: CSARRGQYKETQYF. CDR3 coding DNA: TGCAGTGCCCGCCGAGGCCAGTATAAAGAGACCCAGTACTTC.

This clonotype was counted many times. This CDR3 reads CASSSGLALTYNEQFF. In nucleotides, the CDR3 is TGTGCCAGCAGTTCCGGACTAGCGCTAACCTACAATGAGCAGTTCTTC. The chain joins TRBV12-3 or TRBV12-4 to TRBJ2-1; 9 bases are a match to TRBD2. The CDR3 consists of 16 residues. V lost 4 bases to trimming and J lost 2 bases; unmatched junction nucleotides: 6.

V gene TRBV10-1 combines with J gene TRBJ1-5; 12 bases fit TRBD1. The CDR3 covers 16 residues. Trimming cost V 1 base and J 6 bases; bases outside gene matches: 4. In germline, CDR1 is WNHNN, CDR2 SYGVQD (reference sequence). CDR3 bases: TGCGCCAGCAGTGAGTGGGACAGGGGGCTGGTTCAGCCCCAGCATTTT. It codes for CASSEWDRGLVQPQHF.

This clonotype has ten or more counts. This sequence joins TRBV5-1 and TRBJ2-2; D is possibly TRBD1 or TRBD2 (5 bases each). Germline V gives CDR1 SGHRS, CDR2 YFSETQ. The CDR3 spans 15 residues. Trimming stripped 0 bases from V and 1 base from J, with 7 bases between. The CDR3 DNA reads as TGCGCCAGCAGCTTGGGAGGGGAGAACACCGGGGAGCTGTTTTTT. Residues: CASSLGGENTGELFF.

This clonotype occurred many times. The chain uses TRBV12-3 or TRBV12-4 and TRBJ2-2; 8 bases are shared with TRBD1. The CDR3 is made up of 16 amino acids. Trimming cost V 5 bases and J 5 bases; bases outside gene matches: 10. The DNA for the CDR3 is TGTGCCAGCAGTCTCGGACAGGGTAGAAGTACCGGGGAGCTGTTTTTT. This encodes CASSLGQGRSTGELFF.

This clonotype was counted a few times. This chain uses TRBV7-2 with TRBJ1-1; D gene ambiguous. The germline V gene has CDR1 SGHTA and CDR2 FQGNSA. The CDR3 is made up of 16 amino acids. Trimming shortened V by 0 bases and J by 1 base, and 12 bases separated the two germline ends. The CDR3 nucleotides are TGTGCCAGCAGCTTAGCCCTAGGACTGGGGAACACTGAAGCTTTCTTT. This encodes CASSLALGLGNTEAFF. Based on the CDR3 plus reference TRBV7-2 and TRBJ1-1, the full variable domain is GAGVSQSPSNKVTEKGKDVELRCDPISGHTALYWYRQSLGQGLEFLIYFQGNSAPDKSGLPSDRFSAERTGGSVSTLTIQRTQQEDSAVYLCASSLALGLGNTEAFFGQGTRLTVV.

This clonotype appeared many times. This chain links TRBV10-3 with TRBJ2-7; 9 nucleotides line up with TRBD1. Germline assignment: CDR1 ENHRY and CDR2 SYGVKD. There are 16 residues in the CDR3. V trimming: 6 bases; J trimming: 3 bases; junction bases outside the gene matches: 12. CDR3: CAISDSTGTGIYEQYF. In DNA, the CDR3 is TGTGCCATCAGCGATAGCACTGGGACAGGGATCTACGAGCAGTACTTC.

The V and J genes are TRBV21-1 and TRBJ2-7; whether TRBD1, the table's D call, matches the DNA was not checked. TRBV21-1 is termed a pseudogene. The CDR3 extends over 16 amino acids. The CDR3 protein is CASSKVQGTGNAEQYF. The DNA for the CDR3 is TGTGCCAGCAGCAAAGTTCAAGGGACAGGGAACGCCGAGCAGTACTTC.

This clonotype was counted ten times or more. The CDR3 spells CASNSLAPGTGELFF. The DNA for the CDR3 is TGTGCCAGCAACTCACTAGCTCCAGGCACCGGGGAGCTGTTTTTT. V is TRBV2 and J is TRBJ2-2; D perhaps matches TRBD2 (6 bases). Trimming pared 7 bases from V and 4 bases from J, leaving 16 bases between. The CDR3 has 15 residues. CDR1 SNHLY and CDR2 FYNNEI come from the germline V gene.

V and J are TRBV29-1 and TRBJ2-3; tentatively, D is TRBD1 (6 bases). The germline V gene has CDR1 SQVTM and CDR2 ANQGSEA. CDR3 size: 14 residues. V dropped 6 bases and J dropped 6 bases, with 19 bases sitting between them. CDR3 in amino acids: CSVEKGGGIDTQYF. The CDR3 DNA sequence: TGCAGCGTGGAAAAAGGGGGTGGGATTGATACGCAGTATTTT.

This clonotype occurred many times. The V gene is TRBV7-2, the J gene TRBJ1-2, with a tentative D call TRBD1 (5 bases). There are 14 residues in the CDR3. Germline V lookup: CDR1 SGHTA, CDR2 FQGNSA. V was shortened by 1 base and J by 8 bases, with 14 bases between the two germline ends. Here the CDR3 DNA reads TGTGCCAGCAGCTTAGGGGGCAGGTTGGAGGGCTACACCTTC. Its translation is CASSLGGRLEGYTF.

This clonotype came up many times. The chain couples TRBV7-9 to TRBJ1-6; D perhaps matches TRBD1 (5 bases). The CDR3 sequence is 14 residues long. Germline V gene data show CDR1 as SEHNR and CDR2 as FQNEAQ (reference sequence). V was clipped by 0 bases and J by 9 bases, with 9 bases between them. The CDR3 nucleotides read TGTGCCAGCAGCTTAGCGGCGAGGGGTTCACCCCTCCACTTT. This encodes CASSLAARGSPLHF.

The chain carries TRBV3-1 and TRBJ2-7, with 7 bases fitting TRBD1. Germline V gene lookup returns CDR1 LGHDT and CDR2 YNNKEL (reference sequence). This CDR3 spans 16 amino acids. V lost 0 bases, J lost 6 bases, and 11 bases stayed unmatched. CDR3 sequence reads: CASSQEWGTAPLEQYF. The CDR3 nucleotides are TGTGCCAGCAGCCAAGAATGGGGGACAGCACCTCTCGAGCAGTACTTC.

This clonotype was detected only a few times. The junction departs from the called germline gene at one end, perhaps through a read error. The chain is built from TRBV15 and TRBJ2-6; 7 bases are a match to TRBD2. Germline V gene lookup returns CDR1 LNHNV and CDR2 YYDKDF (reference sequence). The CDR3 loop spans 16 amino acids. The CDR3 DNA is TGTGCCACCAGCAGAGATCGGGAGGCTGGGGCCAACGGCCTGACTTTC. Amino acid sequence: CATSRDREAGANGLTF.

This clonotype was observed many times. The chain has TRBV10-2 and TRBJ2-1; unclear D gene. CDR3 length equals 15 residues. V lost 6 bases and J lost 0, with 12 bases in between. Germline assignment: CDR1 WSHSY and CDR2 SAAADI. The CDR3 sequence: CASSTTGVSYNEQFF. The CDR3 DNA is TGCGCCAGCAGCACCACTGGGGTCTCCTACAATGAGCAGTTCTTC.

The CDR3 DNA reads as TGTGCCAGTGTCCAGCGGGAGTACAATGAGCAGTTCTTC. Protein sequence: CASVQREYNEQFF. The gene calls are TRBV6-2 or TRBV6-3 and TRBJ2-1; TRBD2 agrees at 8 bases. The germline CDR1 and CDR2 sequences are MNHEY and SVGEGT. The V segment lost 9 bases and the J segment 4 bases; nucleotides outside the gene matches: 5. This CDR3 has 13 amino acids.

This clonotype was recorded many times. The genes are TRBV29-1 and TRBJ2-1; 8 positions match TRBD2. The CDR3 extends over 13 amino acids. CDR1 and CDR2 (germline): SQVTM, ANQGSEA. With V trimmed by 3 bases and J by 3 bases, 1 base remained unmatched. The CDR3 loop is CSVEGTSYNEQFF. DNA of the CDR3: TGCAGCGTTGAGGGGACTAGCTACAATGAGCAGTTCTTC.

This clonotype was detected a few times. For the CDR3, the DNA is TGCGCCAGCAGCGCACTTTCAAACGTTGATGAAAAACTGTTTTTT. This translates into CASSALSNVDEKLFF. The chain uses TRBV5-1 and TRBJ1-4, with D uncertain. Trimming removed 4 bases from V and 6 bases from J, with 16 bases in between. Looked up from germline, CDR1 is SGHRS and CDR2 is YFSETQ. The CDR3 runs 15 residues.